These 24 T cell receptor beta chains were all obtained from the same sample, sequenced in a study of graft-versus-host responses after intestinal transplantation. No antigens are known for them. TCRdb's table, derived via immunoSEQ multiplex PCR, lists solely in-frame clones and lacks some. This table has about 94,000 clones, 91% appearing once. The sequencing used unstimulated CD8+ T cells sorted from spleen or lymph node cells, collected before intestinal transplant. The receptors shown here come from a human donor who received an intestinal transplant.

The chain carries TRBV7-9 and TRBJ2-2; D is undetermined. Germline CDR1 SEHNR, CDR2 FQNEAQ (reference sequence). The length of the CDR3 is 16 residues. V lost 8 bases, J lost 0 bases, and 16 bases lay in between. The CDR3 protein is CASVEKWATNTGELFF. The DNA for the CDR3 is TGTGCCAGCGTTGAGAAGTGGGCGACGAACACCGGGGAGCTGTTTTTT. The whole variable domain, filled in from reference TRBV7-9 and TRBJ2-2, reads DTGVSQNPRHKITKRGQNVTFRCDPISEHNRLYWYRQTLGQGPEFLTYFQNEAQLEKSRLLSDRFSAERPKGSFSTLEIQRTEQGDSAMYLCASVEKWATNTGELFFGEGSRLTVL.

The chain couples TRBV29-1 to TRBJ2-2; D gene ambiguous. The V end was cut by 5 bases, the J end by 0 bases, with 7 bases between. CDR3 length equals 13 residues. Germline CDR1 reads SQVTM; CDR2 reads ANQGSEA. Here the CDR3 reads CSVRQANTGELFF. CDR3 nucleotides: TGCAGCGTTCGGCAGGCGAACACCGGGGAGCTGTTTTTT.

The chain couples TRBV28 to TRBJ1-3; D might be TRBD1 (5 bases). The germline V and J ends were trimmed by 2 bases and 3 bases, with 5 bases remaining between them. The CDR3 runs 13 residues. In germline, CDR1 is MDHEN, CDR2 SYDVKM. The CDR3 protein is CASSLQGGNTIYF. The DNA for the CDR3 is TGTGCCAGCAGTTTACAGGGTGGAAACACCATATATTTT.

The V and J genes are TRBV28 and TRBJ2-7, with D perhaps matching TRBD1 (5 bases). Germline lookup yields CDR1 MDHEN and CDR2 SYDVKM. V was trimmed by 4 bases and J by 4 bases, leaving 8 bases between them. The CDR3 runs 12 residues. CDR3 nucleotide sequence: TGTGCCAGCAGTTCCAGGACATACGAGCAGTACTTC. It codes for CASSSRTYEQYF.

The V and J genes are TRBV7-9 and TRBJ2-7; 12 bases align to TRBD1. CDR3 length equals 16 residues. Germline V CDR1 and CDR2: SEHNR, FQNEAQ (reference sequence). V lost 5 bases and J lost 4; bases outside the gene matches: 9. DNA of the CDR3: TGTGCCAGCAGCCCCTGGGACAGGGGGCGCGAATACGAGCAGTACTTC. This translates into CASSPWDRGREYEQYF.

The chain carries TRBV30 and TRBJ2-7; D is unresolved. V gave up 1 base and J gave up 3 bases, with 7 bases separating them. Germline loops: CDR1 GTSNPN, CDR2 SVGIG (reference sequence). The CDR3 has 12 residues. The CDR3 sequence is CAWSEYSYEQYF. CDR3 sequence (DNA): TGTGCCTGGAGTGAATACAGCTACGAGCAGTACTTC.

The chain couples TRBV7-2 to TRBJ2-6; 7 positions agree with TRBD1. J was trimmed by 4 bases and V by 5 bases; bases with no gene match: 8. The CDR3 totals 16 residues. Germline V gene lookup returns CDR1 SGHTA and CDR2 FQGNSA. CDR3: CASSPGQALGANVLTF. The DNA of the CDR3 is TGTGCCAGCAGCCCCGGACAGGCTCTGGGGGCCAACGTCCTGACTTTC.

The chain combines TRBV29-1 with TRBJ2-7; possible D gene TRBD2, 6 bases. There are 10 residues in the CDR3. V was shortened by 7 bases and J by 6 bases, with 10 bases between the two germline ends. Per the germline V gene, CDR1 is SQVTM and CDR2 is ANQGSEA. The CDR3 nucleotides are TGCAGCGCCGAAGCGGGCGAGCAGTACTTC. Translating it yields CSAEAGEQYF.

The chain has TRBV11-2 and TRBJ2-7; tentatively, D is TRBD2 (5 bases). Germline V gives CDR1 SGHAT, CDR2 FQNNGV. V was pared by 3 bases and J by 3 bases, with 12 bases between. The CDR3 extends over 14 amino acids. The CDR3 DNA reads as TGTGCCAGCAGCTTCGGTCTTGCGGGCTACGAGCAGTACTTC. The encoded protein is CASSFGLAGYEQYF.

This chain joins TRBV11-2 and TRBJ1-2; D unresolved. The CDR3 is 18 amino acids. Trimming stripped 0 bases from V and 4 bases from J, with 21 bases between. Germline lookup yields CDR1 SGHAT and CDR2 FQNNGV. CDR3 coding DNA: TGTGCCAGCAGCTTAGAACCGGGGTTGCAGGAGCCCTGCTATGGCTACACCTTC. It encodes CASSLEPGLQEPCYGYTF.

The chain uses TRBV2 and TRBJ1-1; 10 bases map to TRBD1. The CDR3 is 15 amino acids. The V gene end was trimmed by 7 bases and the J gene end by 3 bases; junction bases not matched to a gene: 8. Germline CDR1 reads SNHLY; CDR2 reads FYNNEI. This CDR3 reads CASTRTGGTDTEAFF. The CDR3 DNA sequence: TGTGCCAGCACCAGGACAGGGGGAACGGACACTGAAGCTTTCTTT.

CDR3 sequence reads: CSVEVKAWDRKSSYNEQFF. CDR3 coding DNA: TGCAGCGTTGAAGTTAAGGCGTGGGACAGGAAGAGCTCCTACAATGAGCAGTTCTTC. V and J are TRBV29-1 and TRBJ2-1, with 8 bases lining up with TRBD1. Trimming removed 1 base from V and 0 bases from J; junction bases left unmatched: 14. The CDR3 runs 19 residues. Germline assignment: CDR1 SQVTM and CDR2 ANQGSEA.

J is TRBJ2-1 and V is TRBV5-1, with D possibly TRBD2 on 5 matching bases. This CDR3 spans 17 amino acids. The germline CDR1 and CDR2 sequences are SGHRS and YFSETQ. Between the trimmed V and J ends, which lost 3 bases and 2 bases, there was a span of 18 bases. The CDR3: CASSWTETTFPYNEQFF. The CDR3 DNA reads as TGCGCCAGCAGCTGGACGGAGACTACCTTTCCCTACAATGAGCAGTTCTTC.

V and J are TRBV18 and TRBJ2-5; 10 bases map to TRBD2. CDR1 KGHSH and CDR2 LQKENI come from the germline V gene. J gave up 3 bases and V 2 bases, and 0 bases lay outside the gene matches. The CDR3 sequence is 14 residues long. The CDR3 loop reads CASSPGLAEETQYF. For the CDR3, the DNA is TGTGCCAGCTCACCAGGACTAGCGGAAGAGACCCAGTACTTC.

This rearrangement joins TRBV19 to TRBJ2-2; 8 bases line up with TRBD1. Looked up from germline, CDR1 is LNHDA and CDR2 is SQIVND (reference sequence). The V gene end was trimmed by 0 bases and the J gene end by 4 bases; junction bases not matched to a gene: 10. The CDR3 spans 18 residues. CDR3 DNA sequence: TGTGCCAGTAGTATAGACGGGACAGGTAGGGTTGCCACCGGGGAGCTGTTTTTT. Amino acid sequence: CASSIDGTGRVATGELFF.

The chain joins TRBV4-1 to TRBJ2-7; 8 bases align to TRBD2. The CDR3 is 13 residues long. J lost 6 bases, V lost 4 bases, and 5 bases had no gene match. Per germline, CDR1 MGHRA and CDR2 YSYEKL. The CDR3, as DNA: TGCGCCAGCAGCCGTCTCCGGGGGGGCGAGCAGTACTTC. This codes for CASSRLRGGEQYF.

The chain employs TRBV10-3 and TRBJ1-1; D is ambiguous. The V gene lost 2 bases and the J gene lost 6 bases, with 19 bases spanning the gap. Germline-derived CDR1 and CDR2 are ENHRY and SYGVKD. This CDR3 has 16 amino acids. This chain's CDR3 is CAISETTSAPTSEAFF. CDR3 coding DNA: TGTGCCATCAGTGAGACTACCAGTGCACCAACCTCTGAAGCTTTCTTT.

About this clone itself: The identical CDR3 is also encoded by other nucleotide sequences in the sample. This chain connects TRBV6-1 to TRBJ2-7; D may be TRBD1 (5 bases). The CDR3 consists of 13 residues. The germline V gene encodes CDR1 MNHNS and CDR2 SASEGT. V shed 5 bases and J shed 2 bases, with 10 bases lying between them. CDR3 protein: CASSPRQPYEQYF. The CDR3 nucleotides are TGTGCCAGCAGTCCCAGACAGCCCTACGAGCAGTACTTC.

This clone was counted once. The CDR3 region has the DNA TGCGCCAGCCGTACTAGCGCCTACTACGAGCAGTACTTC. Residues: CASRTSAYYEQYF. V is TRBV5-1 and J is TRBJ2-7; TRBD2 aligns across 7 bases. The CDR3 consists of 13 residues. V shed 7 bases, J shed 3 bases, and the junction held 7 bases outside the gene matches. Germline CDR1 is SGHRS and CDR2 is YFSETQ.

The CDR3 protein is CASRDSGEVNEQFF. As DNA, the CDR3 is TGTGCCAGCAGGGACAGCGGTGAAGTAAATGAGCAGTTCTTC. The chain links TRBV2 to TRBJ2-1; maybe TRBD1 (6 bases). Germline assignment: CDR1 SNHLY and CDR2 FYNNEI. V dropped 6 bases and J dropped 7 bases, with 16 bases sitting between them. This CDR3 has 14 amino acids.

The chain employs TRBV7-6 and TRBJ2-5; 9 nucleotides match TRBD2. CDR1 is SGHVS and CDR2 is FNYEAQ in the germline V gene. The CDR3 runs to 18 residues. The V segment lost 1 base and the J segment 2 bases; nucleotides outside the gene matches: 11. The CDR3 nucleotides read TGTGCCAGCAGCTTAGGTCCAGCGGGAGGAGGGAGACAAGAGACCCAGTACTTC. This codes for CASSLGPAGGGRQETQYF.

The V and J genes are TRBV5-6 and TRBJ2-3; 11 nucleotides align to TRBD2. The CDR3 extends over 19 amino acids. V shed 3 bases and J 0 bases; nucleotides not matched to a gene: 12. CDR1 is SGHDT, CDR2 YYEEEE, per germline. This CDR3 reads CASSSDTPGLAESTDTQYF. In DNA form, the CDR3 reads TGTGCCAGCAGCTCGGACACGCCGGGACTAGCGGAAAGCACAGATACGCAGTATTTT. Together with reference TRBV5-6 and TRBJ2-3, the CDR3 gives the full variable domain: DAGVTQSPTHLIKTRGQQVTLRCSPKSGHDTVSWYQQALGQGPQFIFQYYEEEERQRGNFPDRFSGHQFPNYSSELNVNALLLGDSALYLCASSSDTPGLAESTDTQYFGPGTRLTVL.

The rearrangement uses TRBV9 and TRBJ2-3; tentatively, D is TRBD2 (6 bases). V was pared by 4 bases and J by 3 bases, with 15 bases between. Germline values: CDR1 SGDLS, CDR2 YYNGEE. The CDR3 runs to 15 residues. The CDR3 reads CASSPGQGRTDTQYF. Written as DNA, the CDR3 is TGTGCCAGCAGCCCCGGACAAGGGAGGACAGATACGCAGTATTTT.

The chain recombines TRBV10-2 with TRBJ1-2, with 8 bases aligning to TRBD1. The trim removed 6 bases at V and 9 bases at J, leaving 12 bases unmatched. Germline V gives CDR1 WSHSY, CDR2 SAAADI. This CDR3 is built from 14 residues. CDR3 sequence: CASSPPGQDISYTF. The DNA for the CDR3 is TGCGCCAGCAGCCCCCCGGGACAGGATATTAGCTACACCTTC.